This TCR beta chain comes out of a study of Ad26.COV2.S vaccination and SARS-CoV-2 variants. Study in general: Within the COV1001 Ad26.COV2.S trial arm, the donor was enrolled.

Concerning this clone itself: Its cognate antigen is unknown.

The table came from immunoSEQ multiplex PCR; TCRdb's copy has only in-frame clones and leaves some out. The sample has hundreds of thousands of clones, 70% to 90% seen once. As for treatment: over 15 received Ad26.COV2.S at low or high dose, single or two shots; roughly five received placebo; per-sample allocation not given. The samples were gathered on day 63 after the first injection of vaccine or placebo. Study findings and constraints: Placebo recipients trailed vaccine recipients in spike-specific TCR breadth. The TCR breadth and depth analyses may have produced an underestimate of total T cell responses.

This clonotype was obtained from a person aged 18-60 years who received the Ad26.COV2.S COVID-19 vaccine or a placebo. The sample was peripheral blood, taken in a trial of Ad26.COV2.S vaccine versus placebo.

The CDR3 reads CASSQIGSQPQHF. DNA for the CDR3: TGTGCCAGCAGCCAAATAGGAAGTCAGCCCCAGCATTTT. This sequence joins TRBV3-1 (or the pseudogene TRBV3-2) and TRBJ1-5; D gene uncertain. This CDR3 is built from 13 residues. Germline V gene lookup returns CDR1 LGHDT and CDR2 YNNKEL (reference sequence). V lost 2 bases and J lost 6, with 8 bases in between.